Reported below is one T cell receptor (beta chain). Its specificity is not known. This sample was included in a study of T cell responses to AZD1222 COVID-19 vaccine. Study-level points and caveats: Repertoires were collected only later (after the peak T cell response had occurred). Clonal diversity may have been underestimated in mostly white British donors. Epitopes outside B.1.351 and B.1.1.7 mutated regions reportedly drew nearly half of spike TCRs. With dominance at 160-218 and 743-854, vaccine-associated CD4 TCRs spanned spike.

Sequencing was performed with immunoSEQ multiplex PCR; in TCRdb, only in-frame clones are kept and a portion is missing. There are approximately 180,000 clones in the sample; approximately 92% occur only once, and roughly 1% lies in the top ten. V lost 5 bases, J lost 1 base, and 14 bases lay in between. Germline V gene sequence: CDR1 SGHVS, CDR2 FQNEAQ. CDR3 length equals 15 residues. The sequencing here drew on peripheral blood, taken 28 days after the second dose of the MenACWY control vaccine. This sequence was found in an adult who received the MenACWY meningococcal vaccine as a control. The genes are TRBV7-8 and TRBJ1-1; D gene uncertain. The CDR3: CASSRTWTGNTEAFF. The CDR3 coding sequence is TGTGCCAGCAGCCGAACCTGGACGGGGAACACTGAAGCTTTCTTT.